The 18 T cell receptor beta chains below come from one sample, sequenced in a study of cytomegalovirus exposure and HLA in healthy donors. In the PCR, 60 Vbeta and 13 Jbeta primers were used. The method was immunoSEQ multiplex PCR; TCRdb's version includes in-frame clones alone and lacks a portion of them. The table lists roughly 150,000 clones, approximately 78% of them singletons. The sequencing sample was made of PBMCs. The source is a girl aged 2-10 years in good health and CMV-seropositive.

This clone has just one count. This chain links TRBV4-1 with TRBJ2-7, with TRBD2 identical over 9 bases. The J segment lost 1 base and the V segment lost 4 bases, leaving 11 bases of the junction unmatched. The CDR3 has 17 amino acids. Germline V gives CDR1 MGHRA, CDR2 YSYEKL. In DNA, the CDR3 is TGCGCCAGCAGCCGATCAATAGCGGGAGTAAGGTCCTACGAGCAGTACTTC. Translating it yields CASSRSIAGVRSYEQYF.

This chain connects TRBV5-1 to TRBJ2-7; D perhaps matches TRBD2 (5 bases). The V and J ends lost 0 bases and 2 bases respectively, with 9 bases between them. The length of the CDR3 is 14 residues. The germline V gene encodes CDR1 SGHRS and CDR2 YFSETQ. The CDR3 nucleotides read TGCGCCAGCAGCTTGGCGGGAATAACCTACGAGCAGTACTTC. Amino acids: CASSLAGITYEQYF.

This clone was counted once. The chain has TRBV7-3 and TRBJ2-3, with a tentative D call TRBD1 (6 bases). This CDR3 contains 14 residues. Germline V gene sequence: CDR1 SGHTA, CDR2 FQGTGA. The V gene lost 4 bases and the J gene lost 4 bases, with 12 bases spanning the gap. For the CDR3, the DNA is TGTGCCAGCAGCTCCCAGGGGCCGGCAGATACGCAGTATTTT. It translates to CASSSQGPADTQYF. Full variable domain (rest looked up from reference TRBV7-3 and TRBJ2-3): GAGVSQTPSNKVTEKGKYVELRCDPISGHTALYWYRQSLGQGPEFLIYFQGTGAADDSGLPNDRFFAVRPEGSVSTLKIQRTERGDSAVYLCASSSQGPADTQYFGPGTRLTVL.

The sample holds one count of this clone. The V call is TRBV28, the J call TRBJ2-7; 7 nucleotides line up with TRBD2. CDR3 length equals 17 residues. V was clipped by 1 base and J by 0 bases; unmatched bases: 9. CDR1 and CDR2 from the germline V gene are MDHEN and SYDVKM. CDR3 DNA sequence: TGTGCCAGCAGTTTATCCGAGACTGGCGGGAGCTCCTACGAGCAGTACTTC. Translated, it gives CASSLSETGGSSYEQYF.

The V call is TRBV11-2, the J call TRBJ2-2; D unclear. The germline V gene has CDR1 SGHAT and CDR2 FQNNGV. The ends were cut back, 4 bases at V and 6 bases at J, with 9 bases in the middle. This CDR3 has 13 amino acids. CDR3 protein: CASSSARSGELFF. The CDR3, as DNA: TGTGCCAGCAGCTCGGCTAGGTCCGGGGAGCTGTTTTTT.

A few counts support this clone. This chain uses TRBV2 with TRBJ2-5, with a possible D match to TRBD2 (6 bases). The CDR3 loop spans 14 amino acids. Germline V gene lookup returns CDR1 SNHLY and CDR2 FYNNEI. Trimming took 4 bases from V and 4 from J, leaving 13 bases between them. The CDR3 reads CASSGHSRGETQYF. The CDR3 DNA sequence: TGTGCCAGCAGTGGTCACTCGCGGGGAGAGACCCAGTACTTC.

CDR3 residues: CASSEYFTDTQYF. The CDR3 coding sequence is TGTGCCAGCAGTGAATACTTCACAGATACGCAGTATTTT. The V call is TRBV6-1, the J call TRBJ2-3; D is unresolved. V was pared by 2 bases and J by 2 bases, with 5 bases between. CDR1 is MNHNS, CDR2 SASEGT, per germline. The CDR3 loop spans 13 amino acids.

The rearrangement links TRBV6-5 to TRBJ1-2; D remains ambiguous. This CDR3 has 15 residues. The germline CDR1 and CDR2 sequences are MNHEY and SVGAGI. Trimming took off 2 bases at V and 8 bases at J, with 18 bases between the two ends. The CDR3 bases are TGTGCCAGCAGTTACCCTAGCCTCTCGAGGTTCGGCTACACCTTC. Translating gives CASSYPSLSRFGYTF.

The chain carries TRBV2 and TRBJ1-1; D is possibly TRBD1 (6 bases). Germline CDR1 reads SNHLY; CDR2 reads FYNNEI. This CDR3 has 15 amino acids. The V and J ends lost 7 bases and 2 bases respectively, with 17 bases between them. The CDR3 spells CASNWGQAVNTEAFF. CDR3 nucleotide sequence: TGTGCCAGCAACTGGGGGCAGGCCGTAAACACTGAAGCTTTCTTT.

The rearrangement links TRBV30 to TRBJ2-7; 7 nucleotides line up with TRBD1. The CDR3 runs to 15 residues. CDR1 and CDR2 from the germline V gene are GTSNPN and SVGIG (reference sequence). Germline trimming cut 3 bases from V and 2 bases from J; bases unmatched to any gene: 10. Here the CDR3 DNA reads TGTGCCTGGAGCCACGAGGGGGCCGGTGCCTACGAGCAGTACTTC. The encoded protein is CAWSHEGAGAYEQYF.

The chain joins TRBV6-1 to TRBJ1-1, with 9 bases fitting TRBD1. Losses at the gene ends were 4 bases for V and 0 bases for J; bases not matched to a gene: 3. CDR3 size: 15 residues. CDR1 is MNHNS and CDR2 is SASEGT in the germline V gene. CDR3 loop: CASSGGQGLNTEAFF. In DNA, the CDR3 is TGTGCCAGCAGTGGGGGACAGGGACTGAACACTGAAGCTTTCTTT.

This clone was counted once. The chain carries TRBV27 and TRBJ1-2; 7 bases map to TRBD1. Germline CDR1 reads MNHEY; CDR2 reads SMNVEV (reference sequence). The length of the CDR3 is 14 residues. J was trimmed by 5 bases and V by 4 bases; bases with no gene match: 7. The CDR3 protein is CASSSLDRNYGYTF. DNA for the CDR3: TGTGCCAGCAGTTCCCTGGACAGGAATTATGGCTACACCTTC.

The chain recombines TRBV28 with TRBJ2-2; D may be TRBD1 (6 bases). This CDR3 is built from 14 residues. Germline CDR1 MDHEN, CDR2 SYDVKM. Between the trimmed V and J ends, which lost 7 bases and 7 bases, there was a span of 16 bases. As DNA, the CDR3 is TGTGCCAGCAACCTCAGGGGAGAGGGCGGGGAGCTGTTTTTT. It encodes CASNLRGEGGELFF.

This chain uses TRBV6-5 with TRBJ2-5; TRBD2 might be the D (6 bases). CDR1 and CDR2 from the germline V gene are MNHEY and SVGAGI. The CDR3 is 15 amino acids. V lost 6 bases and J lost 5, with 19 bases in between. DNA of the CDR3: TGTGCCAGCAGGGTCTTTGGGACTGGCGCCGAGACCCAGTACTTC. Amino acid sequence: CASRVFGTGAETQYF.

The J gene is TRBJ2-7, the V gene TRBV19, with 7 bases matching TRBD2. This CDR3 spans 14 amino acids. The V segment lost 5 bases and the J segment 2 bases; nucleotides outside the gene matches: 6. Germline V gene sequence: CDR1 LNHDA, CDR2 SQIVND (reference sequence). The CDR3 protein is CASSVASGPYEQYF. The CDR3 nucleotides are TGTGCCAGTAGTGTGGCTAGCGGCCCCTACGAGCAGTACTTC.

The chain combines TRBV6-5 with TRBJ1-3; perhaps TRBD1 as D (6 bases). The germline gives CDR1 MNHEY, CDR2 SVGAGI. V lost 4 bases and J lost 6, with 10 bases in between. CDR3 length equals 13 residues. The CDR3 nucleotides read TGTGCCAGCAGTTGGGACAACGCAAACACCATATATTTT. Translating it yields CASSWDNANTIYF.

The genes are TRBV28 and TRBJ1-4; D perhaps matches TRBD1 (6 bases). The CDR3 has 14 residues. V shed 5 bases and J shed 6 bases, with 13 bases lying between them. Germline loops: CDR1 MDHEN, CDR2 SYDVKM. In DNA form, the CDR3 reads TGTGCCAGCAGTCGTACAGGGCAGGATGAAAAACTGTTTTTT. Its protein is CASSRTGQDEKLFF. The full variable domain, its missing parts supplied by reference TRBV28 and TRBJ1-4, is DVKVTQSSRYLVKRTGEKVFLECVQDMDHENMFWYRQDPGLGLRLIYFSYDVKMKEKGDIPEGYSVSREKKERFSLILESASTNQTSMYLCASSRTGQDEKLFFGSGTQLSVL.

The chain couples TRBV29-1 to TRBJ1-2; a weak D match, TRBD1 (5 bases). This CDR3 spans 14 amino acids. V was shortened by 3 bases and J by 8 bases, with 19 bases between the two germline ends. Looked up from germline, CDR1 is SQVTM and CDR2 is ANQGSEA. CDR3: CSVEEGPYFQGYTF. The CDR3 coding sequence is TGCAGCGTTGAGGAGGGGCCTTATTTCCAGGGCTACACCTTC.